This entry features one T cell receptor beta chain sequence. Its specificity is not known. V lost 1 base and J lost 6, with 10 bases in between. This CDR3 comprises 13 residues. In germline, CDR1 is SGHTA, CDR2 FQGNSA. Sequencing was at deep level. TCRdb keeps only in-frame clones here, not all; method: immunoSEQ multiplex PCR. This sample yields around 700,000 clones, of which more than 70% are seen a single time; less than 2% belongs to the top ten. These data originate in a study of shared clonotypes between healthy human individuals. Study-wide results and caveats: Rarefaction revealed incomplete sorted-subset sequencing despite large depth.

This chain uses TRBV7-2 with TRBJ2-7; D gene uncertain. The sequence came from a woman in her twenties or thirties in good health. Sample: memory CD4+ T cells sorted from blood. The subset was: CD45RA-negative fraction. CDR3 amino acids: CASSLGRILEQYF. The CDR3, as DNA: TGTGCCAGCAGCTTAGGTAGGATTCTCGAGCAGTACTTC.